This paragraph reports one T cell receptor (beta chain). The antigen is undetermined. The sample comes from a study of blood T cells in healthy people across ages. Findings and limits, study-wide: Percentage of naive T cells showed a strong correlation with TCR beta diversity.

Germline loops: CDR1 DFQATT, CDR2 SNEGSKA (reference sequence). CDR3 size: 13 residues. With V trimmed by 3 bases and J by 3 bases, 2 bases remained unmatched. Using a J-beta primer mix together with a sample-barcoded 5' primer, a second PCR was run for roughly 6 to 12 cycles. MiXCR, applied by TCRdb to the 5' RACE reads, yields one record per CDR3 protein. The table has 710,000 or so distinct CDR3 sequences, 32% seen once; the top ten hold about 16%. The sequence came from a woman aged 80 or over in good health. The sample taken for sequencing was blood. This chain joins TRBV20-1 and TRBJ2-1; 7 bases align to TRBD2. The CDR3 reads CSASGEGYNEQFF. CDR3 in DNA: TGCAGTGCTAGCGGGGAGGGCTACAATGAGCAGTTCTTC.